This T cell receptor beta chain was observed in a study of shared clonotypes between healthy human individuals (dated by TCRdb to 2020 to 2021). Regarding the research as a whole: The cohort included a few men and two women between 18 and 49 years of age. For each donor, CD4 naive and CD4 memory were each run on three plates, CD8 naive on two plates, and CD8 memory on one plate. Leukapheresis yielded between about 0.85 and 9 billion PBMCs per donor. Blood TCR repertoires of about 5 healthy adults were deeply sequenced to estimate repertoire size and the extent of clonotype sharing between individuals. To increase sequencing depth and limit assay-specific biases, TCR repertoire library preparation and sequencing were carried out by different laboratories using diverse techniques.

What the research found in general, with its limitations: Sampling was limited to blood, and TCR repertoires in tissue likely differ from TCR repertoires in blood. Even with the large sequencing depth, rarefaction of the sorted-subset datasets indicated that sequencing was incomplete. Compared with non-shared clonotypes, the clonotypes found in all four sorted-subset donors had higher generation probabilities. Based on pairwise subsampling, the degree of clonotype sharing among donors was expected to be affected by sequencing depth. The genetic and exposure-history diversity represented was limited by the small number of donors. Larger estimated clonotype richness was generally found for naive subsets than for memory subsets. About 5% of naive CD4, roughly 3.5% of naive CD8, roughly 2.5% of memory CD4, and 0.4% of memory CD8 clonotypes were shared across a few donors.

Using the deep immunoSEQ assay, multiplex PCR amplified TCR CDR3 regions from genomic DNA. For each cell subset, the extracted genomic DNA was distributed evenly across all wells of several immunoSEQ 96-well plates, and each plate served as one replicate. For sorted subsets, around 200 ng genomic DNA, equal to about 30,000 T cell genomes, was loaded into each replicate PCR. Purified libraries were measured with a Qubit 3.0 fluorometer, size-checked on a Bioanalyzer 2100, and measured again with the KAPA Library Quantification kit. Every immunoSEQ 96-well plate was sequenced on a dedicated single-read 150-cycle Illumina NextSeq 550 flow cell. For the original study's pipeline: Because only junctional sequences without quality scores were contained in the immunoSEQ output, filtering matching that applied to full-length reads could not be performed. Sequences were annotated with PyIR, a Python wrapper for IgBLAST v1.9, and V/J genes and CDR3 were assigned using IMGT germline references. Reads were filtered out if the reads had weak V/J assignments (E-value above 1e-6), no CDR3, stop codons, out-of-frame junctions, or ambiguous translated residues. V3J clonotypes were defined by identical inferred V gene, J gene, and CDR3 amino acid sequence. To compute the percentage overlap between repertoires, the number of shared unique clonotypes was divided by the size of the smaller repertoire. Three approaches were used to assess repertoire richness: RTK rarefaction, the Chao1 estimator, and Recon v2.1 estimates of unobserved clonotypes. Generation probabilities for all TCRbeta clonotypes obtained by the gDNA method from a handful of donors were computed using OLGA. TCRdb holds this immuneACCESS table with in-frame rearrangements only. Some clones are missing; in checked studies, unresolved V genes explain under half, and the rest has no known cause. The DNA was the basis for D and trimming; V, J and clone size are from that table. This sample gives more than 2,000,000 clones in total; more than 90% of them show up just once. Around 0.14% of the sample lies in the top ten.

V loses 3 bases at its end and J loses 6 bases; junction bases beyond the gene matches: 3. From the germline V gene, CDR1 is SGHTA and CDR2 is FQGNSA. Taken from cysteine to phenylalanine, the CDR3 has 14 residues. CDR3 DNA only is kept here, 42 bases in frame from base 1. Comments on this clone: Its antigen remains undetermined. One base away there is no much larger clone; base qualities are not given. Different DNA sequences within this sample yield the same CDR3.

The donors were healthy, HIV-negative adults who had no recently reported acute infections or vaccinations. Every donor was a Caucasian adult living in Nashville, Tennessee, USA. CD4+ T cells were enriched by magnetic negative selection, after which naive cells were positively selected on CD45RA and the negative fraction was taken as the memory subset. Blood was obtained by leukapheresis, after which PBMCs were separated by Ficoll-Histopaque density gradient centrifugation and cryopreserved in liquid nitrogen vapor phase. Analytical flow cytometry was used to check the purity and quantity of each magnetically sorted T cell population. Genomic DNA was isolated from each sorted fraction and quantified by UV absorbance on a Nanodrop 2000c.

Recombination connected TRBV7-2 to TRBJ2-3, with 10 bases aligning to TRBD1. The sample comprised naive CD4+ T cells sorted from blood. According to the study, the label for this sample's cell subset or site signals: CD45RA+ positively selected. The receptor comes from a man aged 18 to 30 in good health. The nucleotide sequence is given as TGTGCCAGCAGCTTTGACAGGGGGCCGGATACGCAGTATTTT. Its protein product is CASSFDRGPDTQYF.